The 9 T cell receptor beta chains below all came from one sample that was sequenced in a study of T cell responses to AZD1222 COVID-19 vaccine. The table came from immunoSEQ multiplex PCR; TCRdb's copy has only in-frame clones and leaves some out. The sample has fewer than 150,000 clones; 85% to 90% are singletons. The sample was peripheral blood, taken 28 days after the second AZD1222 dose. The receptors come from an adult who received the AZD1222 COVID-19 vaccine.

This clone was recorded only once. The rearrangement links TRBV11-2 to TRBJ1-1; D is perhaps TRBD1 (6 bases). The CDR3 has 14 residues. V lost 0 bases to trimming and J lost 3 bases, with 8 bases between them. Germline loops: CDR1 SGHAT, CDR2 FQNNGV. CDR3: CASSLDPGDTEAFF. The CDR3 region has the DNA TGTGCCAGCAGCTTAGATCCAGGGGACACTGAAGCTTTCTTT. Together with reference TRBV11-2 and TRBJ1-1, the CDR3 gives the full variable domain: EAGVAQSPRYKIIEKRQSVAFWCNPISGHATLYWYQQILGQGPKLLIQFQNNGVVDDSQLPKDRFSAERLKGVDSTLKIQPAKLEDSAVYLCASSLDPGDTEAFFGQGTRLTVV.

This clone was picked up a small number of times. The chain is built from TRBV6-1 and TRBJ2-3, with 10 nucleotides matching TRBD2. V dropped 3 bases and J dropped 2; count of bases not matched to a gene: 8. This CDR3 has 17 residues. Per the germline V gene, CDR1 is MNHNS and CDR2 is SASEGT. Written as DNA, the CDR3 is TGTGCCAGCAGTGAGTCCATAGCGGGGGGAAACACAGATACGCAGTATTTT. This translates into CASSESIAGGNTDTQYF.

This sequence joins TRBV28 and TRBJ2-1; 12 bases agree with TRBD2. This CDR3 is built from 16 residues. CDR1 and CDR2 (germline): MDHEN, SYDVKM. V lost 6 bases, J lost 7 bases, and 10 bases stayed unmatched. CDR3 amino acids: CASRLAGGVKRNEQFF. CDR3 DNA: TGTGCCAGCAGGCTAGCGGGAGGGGTGAAGCGAAATGAGCAGTTCTTC.

This clone was detected once. The chain has TRBV28 and TRBJ2-1; 7 positions match TRBD1. Germline V CDR1 and CDR2: MDHEN, SYDVKM. CDR3 length equals 14 residues. With 7 bases clipped from V and 4 bases from J, the junction kept 7 bases outside the gene matches. CDR3 residues: CASISPGQYNEQFF. The DNA of the CDR3 is TGTGCCAGCATCTCCCCGGGACAGTACAATGAGCAGTTCTTC.

This chain joins TRBV27 and TRBJ1-5, with a weak D call TRBD1 (6 bases). CDR1 and CDR2 (germline): MNHEY, SMNVEV (reference sequence). This CDR3 has 13 amino acids. Trimming took 8 bases from V and 9 from J, leaving 17 bases between them. The CDR3 nucleotides read TGTGCCAGCGCGGGGGGGGCCTATCGGCCCCAGCATTTT. It encodes CASAGGAYRPQHF.

The gene calls are TRBV4-1 and TRBJ1-3, with 9 bases lining up with TRBD1. The CDR3 contains 19 residues. Germline assignment: CDR1 MGHRA and CDR2 YSYEKL. Trimming cost V 2 bases and J 4 bases; bases outside gene matches: 15. The CDR3 coding sequence is TGCGCCAGCAGCCAAACCCGGGACAGGGTGGCTGCGGAAGGAAACACCATATATTTT. Protein: CASSQTRDRVAAEGNTIYF.

This chain links TRBV10-1 with TRBJ2-7; 7 nucleotides align to TRBD2. Germline V gene sequence: CDR1 WNHNN, CDR2 SYGVQD (reference sequence). Losses at the gene ends were 0 bases for V and 7 bases for J; bases not matched to a gene: 12. This CDR3 is built from 16 residues. CDR3 in amino acids: CASSESGGSKLGEQYF. CDR3 DNA: TGCGCCAGCAGTGAGTCGGGCGGGAGTAAACTGGGGGAGCAGTACTTC.

The chain has TRBV10-3 and TRBJ2-3; TRBD2 aligns across 12 bases. Germline loops: CDR1 ENHRY, CDR2 SYGVKD. The CDR3 has 18 residues. V gave up 0 bases and J gave up 7 bases; unmatched junction bases: 11. In DNA form, the CDR3 reads TGTGCCATCAGTGAGTCGGCTAGCGGGGGGGGTTACCGATATACGCAGTATTTT. Amino acid sequence: CAISESASGGGYRYTQYF.

The chain links TRBV18 to TRBJ2-7; the match to TRBD1 covers 10 bases. The CDR3 spans 15 residues. Germline CDR1 reads KGHSH; CDR2 reads LQKENI. V lost 2 bases to trimming and J lost 6 bases; unmatched junction nucleotides: 7. The CDR3 region has the DNA TGTGCCAGCTCACCAGGGACAGGGGACGTTAGCGAGCAGTACTTC. It codes for CASSPGTGDVSEQYF.